These 16 T cell receptor beta chains were sequenced from one sample in a study of cytomegalovirus exposure and HLA in healthy donors. Amplification used 60 Vbeta primers and 13 Jbeta primers. Clones were read by immunoSEQ multiplex PCR, and TCRdb kept only the in-frame ones, dropping some. This table holds about 160,000 clones, approximately 86% found once. The source material was PBMCs. These receptors originate from a male donor in good health and CMV-seronegative.

The rearrangement links TRBV7-9 to TRBJ2-3; TRBD1 matches at 7 bases. The CDR3 runs to 15 residues. After removal of 6 bases from V and 3 bases from J, the junction contained 9 bases not matched to a gene. Germline V gene lookup returns CDR1 SEHNR and CDR2 FQNEAQ (reference sequence). The CDR3 sequence: CASSFPGGITDTQYF. The CDR3 DNA follows: TGTGCCAGCAGTTTCCCAGGGGGTATAACAGATACGCAGTATTTT.

DNA of the CDR3: TGCGCCAGCAGCTTGGACAGTAGCAATCAGCCCCAGCATTTT. This gives the protein CASSLDSSNQPQHF. V and J are TRBV5-1 and TRBJ1-5; D is undetermined. The V end lost 0 bases, the J end lost 0 bases, and 4 bases lay between the germline ends. Germline lookup yields CDR1 SGHRS and CDR2 YFSETQ. The length of the CDR3 is 14 residues.

The chain employs TRBV19 and TRBJ1-2, with 7 positions matching TRBD1. Germline V gene data show CDR1 as LNHDA and CDR2 as SQIVND (reference sequence). This CDR3 is built from 12 residues. V dropped 3 bases and J dropped 7; count of bases not matched to a gene: 2. CDR3 DNA: TGTGCCAGTAGTATGACAGGGCGTGGCTACACCTTC. This gives the protein CASSMTGRGYTF.

Remarks on this clone: The same CDR3 is also encoded by other DNA sequences in this sample. The gene calls are TRBV9 and TRBJ2-1; 7 positions match TRBD2. Germline lookup yields CDR1 SGDLS and CDR2 YYNGEE. This CDR3 is 15 amino acids long. Trimming cost V 1 base and J 3 bases; bases outside gene matches: 4. DNA for the CDR3: TGTGCCAGCAGCGTATCTGGCGGGAGCTACAATGAGCAGTTCTTC. Amino acid sequence: CASSVSGGSYNEQFF.

The CDR3 DNA sequence: TGTGCCAGTAGTATTAAGACAGGGGGAGCAACAGCTAACTATGGCTACACCTTC. Protein product: CASSIKTGGATANYGYTF. The chain links TRBV19 to TRBJ1-2, with 9 bases matching TRBD1. V shed 3 bases and J 0 bases; nucleotides not matched to a gene: 11. The germline V gene encodes CDR1 LNHDA and CDR2 SQIVND (reference sequence). The CDR3 has 18 residues.

V is TRBV6-5 and J is TRBJ2-7, with TRBD1 matching over 7 bases. The CDR3 covers 13 residues. Germline lookup yields CDR1 MNHEY and CDR2 SVGAGI. V dropped 8 bases and J dropped 6; count of bases not matched to a gene: 10. DNA for the CDR3: TGTGCCAGCCAGCCCCACGAGGGGGCCGAGCAGTACTTC. It translates to CASQPHEGAEQYF.

For the CDR3, the DNA is TGCGCCAGCAGTGGAGGACAGAAAAGCACAGATACGCAGTATTTT. Translating gives CASSGGQKSTDTQYF. V and J are TRBV10-1 and TRBJ2-3; D might be TRBD1 (6 bases). The CDR3 runs to 15 residues. Trimming shortened V by 4 bases and J by 0 bases, and 11 bases separated the two germline ends. The V gene's germline CDR1 is WNHNN and CDR2 SYGVQD (reference sequence).

The V and J genes are TRBV9 and TRBJ2-2, with TRBD1 matching over 8 bases. V lost 2 bases, J lost 5 bases, and 5 bases stayed unmatched. This CDR3 is built from 15 residues. Looked up from germline, CDR1 is SGDLS and CDR2 is YYNGEE. The CDR3 DNA sequence: TGTGCCAGCAGCGTGGACAGGGTTGGTACCGGGGAGCTGTTTTTT. It yields the protein CASSVDRVGTGELFF.

V and J are TRBV18 and TRBJ2-3; a weak D match, TRBD2 (5 bases). The CDR3 has 16 amino acids. Trimming left V 0 bases short and J 5 bases short, with 15 bases between. The germline CDR1 and CDR2 sequences are KGHSH and LQKENI. CDR3 nucleotides: TGTGCCAGCTCACCACCGGACGCGAGGGTTGAAGATACGCAGTATTTT. This encodes CASSPPDARVEDTQYF. Filled out from reference TRBV18 and TRBJ2-3, the complete variable domain reads NAGVMQNPRHLVRRRGQEARLRCSPMKGHSHVYWYRQLPEEGLKFMVYLQKENIIDESGMPKERFSAEFPKEGPSILRIQQVVRGDSAAYFCASSPPDARVEDTQYFGPGTRLTVL.

J is TRBJ1-3 and V is TRBV29-1; 9 positions agree with TRBD1. Trimming removed 4 bases from V and 9 bases from J; junction bases left unmatched: 13. Germline V gives CDR1 SQVTM, CDR2 ANQGSEA. The CDR3 has 15 amino acids. In DNA, the CDR3 is TGCAGCGTTGGACACAGGGGGCGTGGTGGAGGCACCATATATTTT. Protein product: CSVGHRGRGGGTIYF. The full variable domain, its missing parts supplied by reference TRBV29-1 and TRBJ1-3, is SAVISQKPSRDICQRGTSLTIQCQVDSQVTMMFWYRQQPGQSLTLIATANQGSEATYESGFVIDKFPISRPNLTFSTLTVSNMSPEDSSIYLCSVGHRGRGGGTIYFGEGSWLTVV.

The chain is built from TRBV6-1 and TRBJ2-1; TRBD1 aligns across 9 bases. J gave up 2 bases and V 1 base, and 6 bases lay outside the gene matches. CDR3 length: 17 residues. CDR1 is MNHNS and CDR2 is SASEGT in the germline V gene. Written as DNA, the CDR3 is TGTGCCAGCAGTGAAGGTGGACAGGGGTTCACCTACAATGAGCAGTTCTTC. Amino acid sequence: CASSEGGQGFTYNEQFF.

The chain carries TRBV2 and TRBJ2-6; possible D gene TRBD1, 5 bases. The CDR3 extends over 20 amino acids. V was pared by 6 bases and J by 0 bases, with 24 bases between. From germline, CDR1 is SNHLY and CDR2 FYNNEI. The CDR3 here is CASRNQLGVHSPSGANVLTF. CDR3 sequence (DNA): TGTGCCAGCAGGAACCAATTAGGGGTCCACAGCCCCTCTGGGGCCAACGTCCTGACTTTC.

The chain combines TRBV5-1 with TRBJ1-4, with no clear D. Germline assignment: CDR1 SGHRS and CDR2 YFSETQ. This CDR3 is 14 amino acids long. V shed 5 bases and J shed 0 bases, with 8 bases lying between them. The CDR3 DNA follows: TGCGCCAGCAGTGCGACATCAACTAATGAAAAACTGTTTTTT. Amino acids: CASSATSTNEKLFF.

The V call is TRBV19, the J call TRBJ1-1, with TRBD1 matching 7 bases. The junction had 11 bases not matched to a gene; V was cut back by 5 bases and J by 11 bases. The length of the CDR3 is 13 residues. The germline V gene has CDR1 LNHDA and CDR2 SQIVND (reference sequence). Here the CDR3 DNA reads TGTGCCAGTAGTTCACAACAGGGGAGCCGGGCTTTCTTT. Translation gives CASSSQQGSRAFF.

J is TRBJ1-2 and V is TRBV29-1; 8 nucleotides agree with TRBD1. There are 12 residues in the CDR3. V was clipped by 7 bases and J by 3 bases; unmatched bases: 4. Germline values: CDR1 SQVTM, CDR2 ANQGSEA. CDR3 in DNA: TGCAGCGGTGACAGGGGAGACTATGGCTACACCTTC. This codes for CSGDRGDYGYTF.

V and J are TRBV19 and TRBJ2-4; 9 bases line up with TRBD2. The trim removed 6 bases at V and 0 bases at J, leaving 6 bases unmatched. CDR1 is LNHDA, CDR2 SQIVND, per germline (reference sequence). The CDR3 length is 16 residues. CDR3 nucleotides: TGTGCCAGTAGCCGGCGGGAGGGTATAGCCAAAAACATTCAGTACTTC. As protein: CASSRREGIAKNIQYF.